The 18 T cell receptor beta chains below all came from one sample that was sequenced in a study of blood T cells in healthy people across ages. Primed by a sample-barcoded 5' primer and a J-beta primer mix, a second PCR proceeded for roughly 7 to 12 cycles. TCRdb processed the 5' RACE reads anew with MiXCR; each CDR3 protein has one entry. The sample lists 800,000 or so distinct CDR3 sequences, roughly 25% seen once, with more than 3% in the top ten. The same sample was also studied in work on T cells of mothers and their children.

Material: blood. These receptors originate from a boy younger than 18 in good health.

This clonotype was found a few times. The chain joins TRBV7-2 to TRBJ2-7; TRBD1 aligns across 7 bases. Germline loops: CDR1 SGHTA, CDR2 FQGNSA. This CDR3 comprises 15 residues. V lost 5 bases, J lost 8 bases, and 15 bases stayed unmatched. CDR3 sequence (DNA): TGTGCCAGCAGCCGTTGGACAGGCATACTAACGCAGCAGTACTTC. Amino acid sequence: CASSRWTGILTQQYF.

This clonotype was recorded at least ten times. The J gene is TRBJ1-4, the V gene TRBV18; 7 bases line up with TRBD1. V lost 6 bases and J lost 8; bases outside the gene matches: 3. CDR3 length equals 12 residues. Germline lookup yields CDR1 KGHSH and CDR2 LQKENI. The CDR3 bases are TGTGCCAGCTCTCGGACAGGAGAAAAACTGTTTTTT. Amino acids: CASSRTGEKLFF.

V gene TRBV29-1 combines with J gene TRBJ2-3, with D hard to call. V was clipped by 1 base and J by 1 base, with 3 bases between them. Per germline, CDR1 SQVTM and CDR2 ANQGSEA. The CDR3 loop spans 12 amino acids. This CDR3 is CSVEVGTDTQYF. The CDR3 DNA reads TGCAGCGTTGAAGTTGGCACAGATACGCAGTATTTT.

Here the CDR3 DNA reads TGTGCCAGCAGCCAAGATCAGGACAGGGGACGCACAGATACGCAGTATTTT. Its protein product is CASSQDQDRGRTDTQYF. The rearrangement joins TRBV14 to TRBJ2-3, with 9 bases identical to TRBD1. The junction had 5 bases not matched to a gene; V was cut back by 0 bases and J by 1 base. Germline V gene sequence: CDR1 SGHDN, CDR2 FVKESK. CDR3 size: 17 residues.

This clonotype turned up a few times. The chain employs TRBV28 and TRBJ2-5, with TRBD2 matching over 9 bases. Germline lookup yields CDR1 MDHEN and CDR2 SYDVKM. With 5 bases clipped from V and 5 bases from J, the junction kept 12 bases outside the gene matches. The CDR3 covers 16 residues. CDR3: CASSPEGGGASETQYF. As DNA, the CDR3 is TGTGCCAGCAGTCCAGAGGGCGGGGGGGCCTCCGAGACCCAGTACTTC.

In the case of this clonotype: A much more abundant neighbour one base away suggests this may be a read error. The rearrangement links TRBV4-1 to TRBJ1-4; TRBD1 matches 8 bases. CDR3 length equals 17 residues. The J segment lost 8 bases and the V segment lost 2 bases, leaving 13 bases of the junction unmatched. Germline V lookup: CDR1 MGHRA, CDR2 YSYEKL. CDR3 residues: CASSQLAGRTGREKLFF. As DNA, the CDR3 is TGCGCCAGCAGCCAACTTGCCGGCCGGACAGGGCGGGAAAAACTGTTTTTT.

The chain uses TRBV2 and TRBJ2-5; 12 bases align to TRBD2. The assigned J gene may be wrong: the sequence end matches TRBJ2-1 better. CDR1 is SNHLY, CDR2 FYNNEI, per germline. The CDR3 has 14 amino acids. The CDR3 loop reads CASRLGLAGSEQFF. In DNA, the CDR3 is TGTGCCAGCAGGCTCGGACTAGCGGGATCTGAGCAGTTCTTC.

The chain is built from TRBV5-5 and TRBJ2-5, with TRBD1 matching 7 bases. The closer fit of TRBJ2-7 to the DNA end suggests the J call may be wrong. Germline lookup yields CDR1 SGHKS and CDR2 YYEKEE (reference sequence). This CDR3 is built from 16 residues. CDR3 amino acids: CASSAEQGNILYEQYF. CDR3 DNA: TGTGCCAGCAGCGCGGAACAGGGGAATATTCTATACGAGCAGTACTTC.

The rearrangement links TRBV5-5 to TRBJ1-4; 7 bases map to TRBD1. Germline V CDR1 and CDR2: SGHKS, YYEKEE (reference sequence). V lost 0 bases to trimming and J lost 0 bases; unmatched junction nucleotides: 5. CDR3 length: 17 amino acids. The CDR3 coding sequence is TGTGCCAGCAGCTTGGGGCCGACAGGGTCAACTAATGAAAAACTGTTTTTT. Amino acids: CASSLGPTGSTNEKLFF.

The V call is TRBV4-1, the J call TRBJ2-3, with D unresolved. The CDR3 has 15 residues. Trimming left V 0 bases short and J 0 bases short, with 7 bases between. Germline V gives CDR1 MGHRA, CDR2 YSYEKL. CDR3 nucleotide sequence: TGCGCCAGCAGCCAAGAGTCCACTAGCACAGATACGCAGTATTTT. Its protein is CASSQESTSTDTQYF.

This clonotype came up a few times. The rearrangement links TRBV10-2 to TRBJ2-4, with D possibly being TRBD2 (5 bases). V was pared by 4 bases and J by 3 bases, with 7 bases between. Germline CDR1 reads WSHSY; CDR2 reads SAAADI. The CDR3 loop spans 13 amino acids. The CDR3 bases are TGCGCCAGCAGTGCGGAGGTCAAAAACATTCAGTACTTC. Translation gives CASSAEVKNIQYF.

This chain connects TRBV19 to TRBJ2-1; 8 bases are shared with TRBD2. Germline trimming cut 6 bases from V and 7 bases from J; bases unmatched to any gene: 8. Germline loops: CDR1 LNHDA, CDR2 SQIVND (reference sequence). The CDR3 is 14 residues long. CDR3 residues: CASSNGGARNEQFF. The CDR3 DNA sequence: TGTGCCAGTAGCAACGGGGGGGCCAGGAATGAGCAGTTCTTC.

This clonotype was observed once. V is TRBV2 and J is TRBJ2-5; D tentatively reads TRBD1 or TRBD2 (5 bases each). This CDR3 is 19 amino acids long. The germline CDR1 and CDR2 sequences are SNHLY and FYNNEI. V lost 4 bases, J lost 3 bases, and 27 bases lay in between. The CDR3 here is CASSVGHPGPSNGEETQYF. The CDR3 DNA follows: TGTGCCAGCAGTGTCGGTCATCCGGGACCCTCTAACGGGGAAGAGACCCAGTACTTC.

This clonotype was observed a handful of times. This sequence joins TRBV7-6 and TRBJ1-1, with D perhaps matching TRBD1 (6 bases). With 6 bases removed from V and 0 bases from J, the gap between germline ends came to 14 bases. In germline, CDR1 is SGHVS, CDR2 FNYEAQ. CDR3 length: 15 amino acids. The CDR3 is CASRGNTGLNTEAFF. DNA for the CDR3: TGTGCCAGCAGGGGGAACACAGGGCTGAACACTGAAGCTTTCTTT.

This chain's CDR3 is CASSSGIELYGYTF. The CDR3 bases are TGTGCCAGCAGCTCCGGTATAGAATTATATGGCTACACCTTC. This chain connects TRBV7-2 to TRBJ1-2, with D unclear. The germline gives CDR1 SGHTA, CDR2 FQGNSA. CDR3 length equals 14 residues. V gave up 4 bases and J gave up 5 bases, with 14 bases separating them.

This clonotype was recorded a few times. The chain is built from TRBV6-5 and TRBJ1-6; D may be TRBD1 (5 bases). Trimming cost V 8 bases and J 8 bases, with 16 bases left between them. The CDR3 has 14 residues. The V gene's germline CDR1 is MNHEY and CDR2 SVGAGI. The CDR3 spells CASRGGGKDSPLHF. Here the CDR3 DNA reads TGTGCCAGCCGGGGCGGGGGAAAGGATTCACCCCTCCACTTT.

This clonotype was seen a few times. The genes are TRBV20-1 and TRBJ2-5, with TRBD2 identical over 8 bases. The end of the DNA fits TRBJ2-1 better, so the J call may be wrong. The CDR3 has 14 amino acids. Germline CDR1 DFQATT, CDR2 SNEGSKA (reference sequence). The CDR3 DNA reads TGCAGTGCCTACGAAGCGGGAGACTACAATGAGCAGTTCTTC. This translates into CSAYEAGDYNEQFF.

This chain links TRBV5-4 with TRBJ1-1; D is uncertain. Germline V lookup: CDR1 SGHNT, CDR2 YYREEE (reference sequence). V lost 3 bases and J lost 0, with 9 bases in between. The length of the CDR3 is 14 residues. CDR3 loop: CASSWGSVNTEAFF. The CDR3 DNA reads TGTGCCAGCAGCTGGGGTAGCGTGAACACTGAAGCTTTCTTT.